A selection of T cell receptor beta chains follows, all from one sample in a study of tumor-infiltrating lymphocytes in primary liver carcinoma. MiXCR, run by TCRdb on the multiplex PCR reads, gives a single entry per CDR3 protein. In the table there are 300,000 to 400,000 distinct CDR3 sequences, about 61% of which are singletons. The material sequenced was peripheral blood. Receptors were obtained from a man in his forties with primary liver carcinoma and hepatitis B virus infection. The CDR3 runs from the conserved cysteine through the conserved F or W. The D gene is left open where the match is weak. Expanded clones are given a class, and other clones once, few, many or no size at all.

j_gene | v_gene | abundance | d_gene | CDR3aa | CDR3nt
TRBJ2-1 | TRBV11-2 | . | . | CASSPQPGANEQFF | TGTGCCAGCAGCCCCCAACCAGGGGCCAATGAGCAGTTCTTC
TRBJ2-3 | TRBV5-1 | . | . | CVSSQGGTADGDRHYF | TGCGTCAGCAGCCAAGGAGGGACCGCTGATGGGGATAGGCATTATTTT
TRBJ2-2 | TRBV11-2 | . | . | CASSPLGGGLYTGELFF | TGTGCCAGCAGCCCCCTCGGAGGGGGTTTGTACACTGGGGAGTTGTTTTTT
TRBJ2-1 | TRBV5-4 | few | . | CASSFTGNEQFF | TGTGCCAGCAGCTTTACAGGGAATGAGCAGTTCTTC
TRBJ2-3 | TRBV10-3 | . | . | CDISNTDAQYF | TGTGACATCAGTAACACAGATGCGCAGTATTTT
TRBJ2-3 | TRBV6-2/TRBV6-3 | many | TRBD2 | CASRTSGSADTQYF | TGTGCCAGCAGAACTAGCGGGAGTGCAGATACGCAGTATTTT
TRBJ1-1 | TRBV18 | few | . | CASSPPVNTEAFF | TGTGCCAGCTCACCACCGGTGAACACTGAAGCTTTCTTT
TRBJ2-6 | TRBV19 | . | . | CVSSIGGTPGANVLTF | TGTGTCAGTAGTATAGGAGGAACGCCTGGGGCCAACGTCCTGACTTTC
TRBJ2-2 | TRBV28 | once | . | CANSFQGTGELFF | TGTGCCAACAGTTTTCAGGGAACCGGGGAGCTGTTTTTT
TRBJ1-1 | TRBV11-2 | . | . | CASSLGLGLNNEAFF | TGTGCCAGCAGCCTAGGATTAGGGTTGAACAATGAAGCTTTCTTT
TRBJ1-1 | TRBV11-2 | . | . | CANSAGFGAFF | TGTGCCAACAGCGCGGGGTTCGGAGCTTTCTTT
TRBJ2-3 | TRBV11-2 | . | . | CASSFPLAESTGTQYF | TGTGCCAGCAGCTTTCCCTTAGCGGAAAGCACAGGTACGCAGTATTTT
TRBJ2-3 | TRBV29-1 | many | . | CSVERRESTDTQYF | TGCAGCGTTGAACGGCGGGAAAGCACAGATACGCAGTATTTT
TRBJ1-1 | TRBV12-3/TRBV12-4 | . | . | CASLRFRVTEAFF | TGTGCCAGCCTAAGGTTCAGGGTAACTGAAGCTTTCTTT
TRBJ2-7 | TRBV29-1 | . | . | CSLGGNPYEQYF | TGCAGCCTTGGTGGGAACCCCTACGAGCAGTACTTC
TRBJ1-2 | TRBV5-4 | few | TRBD1 | CASSLVTGGGSYTF | TGTGCCAGCAGCTTGGTGACAGGGGGCGGAAGCTACACCTTC
TRBJ2-3 | TRBV28 | . | . | CASSFNGDTQYF | TGTGCCAGCAGCTTTAATGGAGATACGCAGTATTTT
TRBJ2-7 | TRBV28 | . | . | CASTTPHGSYEQYF | TGTGCCAGCACCACCCCCCACGGCTCCTACGAGCAGTACTTC
TRBJ2-7 | TRBV11-2 | . | TRBD2 | CTSSLTSGRAYEQYF | TGTACCAGCAGCCTTACTAGCGGGAGGGCATACGAGCAGTACTTC
TRBJ2-1 | TRBV7-9 | once | . | CASSSTHGEDEQLF | TGTGCCAGCAGCTCCACACACGGGGAAGATGAGCAGCTCTTC